This entry is about one TCR beta chain. This sample was included in a study of blood T cell repertoires in COVID-19. Study-wide background: From the United States, Italy and Spain came samples of acute and convalescent COVID-19.

TCRdb's copy holds only in-frame clones and misses some; the assay was immunoSEQ multiplex PCR. This table holds 250,000 to 300,000 clones, about 88% found once. CDR1 SGHTA and CDR2 FQGNSA come from the germline V gene. The V gene end was trimmed by 5 bases and the J gene end by 0 bases; junction bases not matched to a gene: 11. The CDR3 has 18 residues. The clonotype originates from a woman aged 55-70 years with COVID-19, enrolled during active disease. The specimen was peripheral blood. The chain has TRBV7-2 and TRBJ1-5; TRBD1 matches at 9 bases. The CDR3 loop is CASSPQDRGRYSNQPQHF. DNA for the CDR3: TGTGCCAGCAGCCCACAGGACAGGGGACGATATAGCAATCAGCCCCAGCATTTT.